This record covers a single T cell receptor (beta chain). The antigen is not known. Profiled with immunoSEQ multiplex PCR; TCRdb holds only in-frame clones, not every one. The repertoire holds around 95,000 clones, around 89% seen once, with approximately 0.16% in the top ten. Germline CDR1 reads GTSNPN; CDR2 reads SVGIG (reference sequence). This CDR3 is built from 11 residues. Trimming left V 5 bases short and J 10 bases short, with 9 bases between. The data are from a study of OX40 agonist ivuxolimab in advanced cancers. Overall study findings and caveats: Low normalized T-cell clonal expansion was additionally recorded for some nonresponders.

The sample was CD4+ or CD8+ T cells sorted from blood, taken in a trial of the OX40 agonist ivuxolimab. V gene TRBV30 combines with J gene TRBJ1-6; D is unclear. This clonotype originated in an adult with an advanced solid tumor such as melanoma, head and neck, liver or kidney cancer. The CDR3 bases are TGTGCCTGGGGCCTTAACTCACCCCTCCACTTT. Amino acids: CAWGLNSPLHF.